The next 32 T cell receptor beta chains were all read from a single sample in a study of OX40 agonist ivuxolimab in advanced cancers. Using immunoSEQ multiplex PCR, the repertoire was profiled, and TCRdb retains in-frame clones only, with some absent. The profile shows 60,000 to 75,000 clones, more than 85% of them singletons. The sample here was CD4+ or CD8+ T cells sorted from blood, taken in a trial of the OX40 agonist ivuxolimab. The receptors were gathered from an adult with an advanced solid tumor such as melanoma, head and neck, liver or kidney cancer.

This chain connects TRBV5-4 to TRBJ2-5; no firm D call. CDR1 is SGHNT, CDR2 YYREEE, per germline (reference sequence). Between the trimmed V and J ends, which lost 0 bases and 5 bases, there was a span of 11 bases. CDR3 length: 14 amino acids. CDR3 bases: TGTGCCAGCAGCTTGGAGTCCCTCGGGGAGACCCAGTACTTC. Translating gives CASSLESLGETQYF. The variable domain in full, with the rest retrieved from reference TRBV5-4 and TRBJ2-5, is ETGVTQSPTHLIKTRGQQVTLRCSSQSGHNTVSWYQQALGQGPQFIFQYYREEENGRGNFPPRFSGLQFPNYSSELNVNALELDDSALYLCASSLESLGETQYFGPGTRLLVL.

V gene TRBV15 combines with J gene TRBJ2-3, with TRBD1 as a possible D gene (6 bases). V was cut by 5 bases and J by 3 bases, with 9 bases left in between. This CDR3 is 13 amino acids long. Germline V gene lookup returns CDR1 LNHNV and CDR2 YYDKDF (reference sequence). CDR3 nucleotide sequence: TGTGCCACCAGCCCAGGGGCTACAGATACGCAGTATTTT. Translated, it gives CATSPGATDTQYF.

CDR3 DNA sequence: TGTGCCAGCAGTGACTCTGGGTCAACTAATGAAAAACTGTTTTTT. This codes for CASSDSGSTNEKLFF. The chain uses TRBV6-4 and TRBJ1-4; unclear D gene. Germline assignment: CDR1 MRHNA and CDR2 SNTAGT. This CDR3 is 15 amino acids long. Trimming left V 0 bases short and J 0 bases short, with 5 bases between.

This clone has just one count. V gene TRBV4-2 combines with J gene TRBJ1-2; 10 nucleotides match TRBD1. Germline V gene lookup returns CDR1 LGHNA and CDR2 YNFKEQ. The CDR3 spans 16 residues. J lost 2 bases, V lost 3 bases, and 6 bases had no gene match. CDR3 coding DNA: TGTGCCAGCAGCCACTCCGGGACAGGGGAGAACTATGGCTACACCTTC. This gives the protein CASSHSGTGENYGYTF.

The V gene is TRBV19, the J gene TRBJ1-2; TRBD1 is a possible D gene (5 bases). The CDR3 runs to 12 residues. CDR1 is LNHDA, CDR2 SQIVND, per germline (reference sequence). Deletions cut 5 bases from V and 7 bases from J, with 11 bases between. The CDR3: CASSPYRGGYTF. The CDR3, as DNA: TGTGCCAGTAGTCCCTATAGGGGTGGCTACACCTTC.

The chain links TRBV19 to TRBJ1-5; 9 bases fit TRBD1. Germline V gene data show CDR1 as LNHDA and CDR2 as SQIVND (reference sequence). V lost 7 bases, J lost 7 bases, and 5 bases stayed unmatched. The CDR3 contains 13 residues. CDR3 DNA: TGTGCCAGTAAGGACAGGGGACAACAGCCCCAGCATTTT. Protein sequence: CASKDRGQQPQHF.

This clone was picked up one time. This chain links TRBV5-4 with TRBJ2-7; 10 nucleotides match TRBD1. The V gene end was trimmed by 3 bases and the J gene end by 4 bases; junction bases not matched to a gene: 7. This CDR3 contains 15 residues. Germline V lookup: CDR1 SGHNT, CDR2 YYREEE (reference sequence). The CDR3 bases are TGTGCCAGCAGCTCACCGACAGGGGGCATATACGAGCAGTACTTC. Amino acid sequence: CASSSPTGGIYEQYF.

The rearrangement links TRBV2 to TRBJ1-2; D uncertain. The CDR3 is 14 residues long. Looked up from germline, CDR1 is SNHLY and CDR2 is FYNNEI. Deletions cut 4 bases from V and 8 bases from J, with 17 bases between. The CDR3 protein is CASSGLLGQDGYTF. CDR3 coding DNA: TGTGCCAGCAGTGGGCTCCTAGGGCAGGACGGCTACACCTTC.

This rearrangement joins TRBV19 to TRBJ1-5; 7 positions agree with TRBD1. The CDR3 contains 17 residues. Germline V gene lookup returns CDR1 LNHDA and CDR2 SQIVND (reference sequence). V was pared by 6 bases and J by 5 bases, with 16 bases of the junction left unmatched. The CDR3: CASSPPRGRGEDQPQHF. The CDR3 coding sequence is TGTGCCAGTAGCCCCCCGCGTGGCAGGGGGGAGGATCAGCCCCAGCATTTT.

This chain joins TRBV7-7 and TRBJ1-4, with 11 bases identical to TRBD1. The CDR3 has 14 residues. Germline CDR1 is SSHAT and CDR2 is FNYEAQ (reference sequence). This CDR3 is CASGTGQGAEKLFF. The CDR3 DNA reads TGTGCTAGCGGCACCGGACAGGGGGCTGAAAAACTGTTTTTT.

The chain employs TRBV11-2 and TRBJ2-1; 9 bases agree with TRBD2. This CDR3 has 16 residues. Looked up from germline, CDR1 is SGHAT and CDR2 is FQNNGV. The J segment lost 7 bases and the V segment lost 0 bases, leaving 7 bases of the junction unmatched. This CDR3 is CASSLESSGTRNEQFF. In DNA form, the CDR3 reads TGTGCCAGCAGCTTAGAGTCTAGCGGGACTAGGAATGAGCAGTTCTTC.

The chain is built from TRBV29-1 and TRBJ1-2; D unresolved. Trimming stripped 4 bases from V and 8 bases from J, with 14 bases between. CDR1 is SQVTM and CDR2 is ANQGSEA in the germline V gene. The CDR3 consists of 12 residues. CDR3 sequence: CSVGSLSGGYTF. CDR3 DNA: TGCAGCGTTGGCAGTCTTTCGGGCGGCTACACCTTC.

The rearrangement joins TRBV7-2 to TRBJ1-3; TRBD1 matches 12 bases. Germline CDR1 reads SGHTA; CDR2 reads FQGNSA. This CDR3 has 14 amino acids. The chain's CDR3 is CAGDRGQTGNTIYF. The CDR3 DNA reads TGTGCTGGGGACAGGGGGCAAACTGGAAACACCATATATTTT.

This chain connects TRBV7-9 to TRBJ1-5; no clear D. In germline, CDR1 is SEHNR, CDR2 FQNEAQ (reference sequence). This CDR3 spans 12 amino acids. Trimming shortened V by 5 bases and J by 5 bases, and 7 bases separated the two germline ends. CDR3 DNA sequence: TGTGCCAGCAGCCTGGCGGATCAGCCCCAGCATTTT. Its translation is CASSLADQPQHF.

The chain employs TRBV6-1 and TRBJ1-5; D might be TRBD1 (5 bases). With 2 bases removed from V and 6 bases from J, the gap between germline ends came to 14 bases. The CDR3 consists of 15 residues. In germline, CDR1 is MNHNS, CDR2 SASEGT. The CDR3, as DNA: TGTGCCAGCAGTGAAATGTGGGGGGAAGGTCAGCCCCAGCATTTT. Amino acid sequence: CASSEMWGEGQPQHF.

V gene TRBV5-4 combines with J gene TRBJ2-5; the match to TRBD1 covers 11 bases. Trimming cost V 4 bases and J 4 bases; bases outside gene matches: 3. The CDR3 covers 14 residues. CDR1 SGHNT and CDR2 YYREEE come from the germline V gene (reference sequence). CDR3 sequence reads: CASSKGQGGETQYF. The CDR3 DNA sequence: TGTGCCAGCAGCAAGGGACAGGGGGGAGAGACCCAGTACTTC.

The chain links TRBV5-1 to TRBJ2-7, with a weak D call TRBD1 (7 bases). The CDR3 runs to 13 residues. V shed 5 bases and J shed 2 bases, with 11 bases lying between them. CDR1 and CDR2 from the germline V gene are SGHRS and YFSETQ. CDR3 region: CASRQGEAYEQYF. The CDR3 coding sequence is TGCGCCAGCAGGCAGGGGGAGGCCTACGAGCAGTACTTC.

The chain recombines TRBV23-1 with TRBJ1-2; D is undetermined. TRBV23-1 is placed among ORFs of uncertain function. Trimming stripped 6 bases from V and 7 bases from J, with 18 bases between. There are 14 residues in the CDR3. CDR3 DNA: TGCGCCAGCAGCCGCAGAGGAAGCTGGTGTGGCTACACCTTC. This translates into CASSRRGSWCGYTF.

The rearrangement links TRBV14 to TRBJ2-7; TRBD1 agrees at 8 bases. The CDR3 totals 13 residues. The V and J ends lost 3 bases and 2 bases, in that order; junction bases with no gene match: 0. Germline V gene data show CDR1 as SGHDN and CDR2 as FVKESK. The CDR3 nucleotides read TGTGCCAGCAGCCAGGGACAGGCCTACGAGCAGTACTTC. Its translation is CASSQGQAYEQYF.

This rearrangement joins TRBV6-6 to TRBJ1-5, with D maybe TRBD1 (6 bases). V lost 4 bases and J lost 3, with 13 bases in between. The CDR3 spans 15 residues. Germline assignment: CDR1 MNHNY and CDR2 SVGAGI (reference sequence). The CDR3 DNA reads as TGTGCCAGCAGTTCCGACGGACAGTTCAATCAGCCCCAGCATTTT. This gives the protein CASSSDGQFNQPQHF.

The V call is TRBV6-6, the J call TRBJ2-7; D is perhaps TRBD2 (5 bases). This CDR3 is 14 amino acids long. CDR1 is MNHNY and CDR2 is SVGAGI in the germline V gene (reference sequence). The V end lost 5 bases, the J end lost 5 bases, and 16 bases lay between the germline ends. CDR3 residues: CASSGNSAPHEQYF. In nucleotides, the CDR3 is TGTGCCAGCAGTGGCAATAGCGCCCCCCACGAGCAGTACTTC.

The gene calls are TRBV28 and TRBJ2-5, with D perhaps assigned TRBD1 or TRBD2 (5 bases each). The CDR3 contains 15 residues. Germline lookup yields CDR1 MDHEN and CDR2 SYDVKM. With 2 bases removed from V and 7 bases from J, the gap between germline ends came to 17 bases. The CDR3: CASSLRDLHGGTQYF. For the CDR3, the DNA is TGTGCCAGCAGTTTAAGAGACCTTCATGGGGGGACCCAGTACTTC.

The chain uses TRBV27 and TRBJ1-2; a weak D match, TRBD1 (6 bases). This CDR3 is 15 amino acids long. V was cut by 2 bases and J by 2 bases, with 12 bases left in between. Germline CDR1 MNHEY, CDR2 SMNVEV (reference sequence). The DNA of the CDR3 is TGTGCCAGCAGTTTAAACCGGGACACCAACTATGGCTACACCTTC. It specifies CASSLNRDTNYGYTF.

As for this clone: Germline and junction disagree at one end, which may indicate a read error. The chain links TRBV6-5 to TRBJ1-2, with D uncertain. This CDR3 comprises 15 residues. The germline gives CDR1 MNHEY, CDR2 SVGAGI. The CDR3 sequence is CASSYGPTANHGYTF. CDR3 bases: TGTGCCAGCAGTTATGGTCCCACAGCTAACCATGGCTACACCTTC.

This clone was counted a single time. The chain uses TRBV10-3 and TRBJ2-5; possibly TRBD1 for D (5 bases). V was trimmed by 4 bases and J by 5 bases, leaving 14 bases between them. The CDR3 contains 14 residues. CDR1 ENHRY and CDR2 SYGVKD come from the germline V gene. The CDR3 DNA follows: TGTGCCATCAGTGGGCAGGGAAATAGGGAGACCCAGTACTTC. Its protein is CAISGQGNRETQYF.

This rearrangement joins TRBV2 to TRBJ1-2; D is perhaps TRBD1 (5 bases). This CDR3 contains 15 residues. CDR1 SNHLY and CDR2 FYNNEI come from the germline V gene. Trimming removed 3 bases from V and 0 bases from J, with 11 bases in between. CDR3 in DNA: TGTGCCAGCAGTGAGATCGCAGGGTCTAACTATGGCTACACCTTC. This encodes CASSEIAGSNYGYTF.

This chain connects TRBV6-1 to TRBJ1-5; the match to TRBD1 covers 8 bases. Looked up from germline, CDR1 is MNHNS and CDR2 is SASEGT. V gave up 4 bases and J gave up 2 bases; unmatched junction bases: 10. The CDR3 consists of 17 residues. CDR3 nucleotide sequence: TGTGCCAGCAGTGGCGACAGGGGAGCGGTTGGCAATCAGCCCCAGCATTTT. Translation gives CASSGDRGAVGNQPQHF.

This chain links TRBV27 with TRBJ1-4; weak D call: TRBD1 (5 bases). V was cut by 3 bases and J by 3 bases, with 14 bases left in between. The length of the CDR3 is 16 residues. Germline assignment: CDR1 MNHEY and CDR2 SMNVEV (reference sequence). CDR3 loop: CASSLAGGTANEKLFF. DNA of the CDR3: TGTGCCAGCAGTTTGGCCGGGGGAACGGCTAATGAAAAACTGTTTTTT.

V usage is TRBV7-9 and J usage is TRBJ1-2, with 8 bases lining up with TRBD1. The CDR3 length is 15 residues. The germline V gene encodes CDR1 SEHNR and CDR2 FQNEAQ (reference sequence). V gave up 5 bases and J gave up 4 bases; unmatched junction bases: 9. CDR3 protein: CASSRAGGAGYGYTF. CDR3 sequence (DNA): TGTGCCAGCAGCCGCGCAGGGGGCGCCGGCTATGGCTACACCTTC.

This chain connects TRBV29-1 to TRBJ1-3, with unresolved D. There are 11 residues in the CDR3. Germline V CDR1 and CDR2: SQVTM, ANQGSEA. Trimming cost V 7 bases and J 1 base, with 5 bases left between them. The DNA for the CDR3 is TGCAGCGGGGCGTCTGGAAACACCATATATTTT. It translates to CSGASGNTIYF.

The gene calls are TRBV6-5 and TRBJ2-3; no reliable D call. Germline V gene sequence: CDR1 MNHEY, CDR2 SVGAGI. Trimming took off 0 bases at V and 1 base at J, with 8 bases between the two ends. The CDR3 is made up of 15 amino acids. The CDR3, as DNA: TGTGCCAGCAGTTACTCTTGGGCAGGCACAGATACGCAGTATTTT. This codes for CASSYSWAGTDTQYF.

V and J are TRBV9 and TRBJ2-1, with D unclear. Germline CDR1 and CDR2: SGDLS and YYNGEE. V was pared by 6 bases and J by 5 bases, with 12 bases between. This CDR3 has 13 residues. The CDR3 DNA reads TGTGCCAGCACTGATGAGCTGAACAATGAGCAGTTCTTC. Translated: CASTDELNNEQFF. The complete variable domain, with remaining parts taken from reference TRBV9 and TRBJ2-1, reads DSGVTQTPKHLITATGQRVTLRCSPRSGDLSVYWYQQSLDQGLQFLIQYYNGEERAKGNILERFSAQQFPDLHSELNLSSLELGDSALYFCASTDELNNEQFFGPGTRLTVL.